These 27 T cell receptor beta chains were all obtained from the same sample, sequenced in a study of Ad26.COV2.S vaccination and SARS-CoV-2 variants. Stated treatment: about 20 received Ad26.COV2.S at low or high dose, single or two shots; roughly five received placebo; per-sample allocation not given. Sampling occurred on day 63 after the first vaccine or placebo injection. Here immunoSEQ multiplex PCR was the method, and the copy in TCRdb shows in-frame clones only, minus some. The sample includes a few hundred thousand clones, approximately 90% of them seen just once. This material consisted of peripheral blood, taken in a trial of Ad26.COV2.S vaccine versus placebo. The receptors shown here come from a person aged 18-65 years who received the Ad26.COV2.S COVID-19 vaccine or a placebo.

The chain is built from TRBV6-5 and TRBJ2-7; 11 bases map to TRBD2. Germline CDR1 reads MNHEY; CDR2 reads SVGAGI. The CDR3 loop spans 14 amino acids. The V gene end was trimmed by 5 bases and the J gene end by 2 bases; junction bases not matched to a gene: 2. CDR3 nucleotides: TGTGCCAGCAGTCGGACTAGCGGGCCCTACGAGCAGTACTTC. It specifies CASSRTSGPYEQYF.

This chain connects TRBV11-2 to TRBJ2-4; no reliable D call. The V and J ends lost 2 bases and 5 bases respectively, with 7 bases between them. The V gene's germline CDR1 is SGHAT and CDR2 FQNNGV. The CDR3 is 13 amino acids. CDR3 region: CASSLSVENIQYF. In DNA form, the CDR3 reads TGTGCCAGCAGCTTATCGGTAGAAAACATTCAGTACTTC.

This sequence joins TRBV4-2 and TRBJ2-2, with TRBD2 identical over 11 bases. J lost 4 bases, V lost 0 bases, and 7 bases had no gene match. Per germline, CDR1 LGHNA and CDR2 YNFKEQ. The CDR3 contains 18 residues. The CDR3 bases are TGTGCCAGCAGCCAAGATCCCAAACTAGCGGGAGTCACCGGGGAGCTGTTTTTT. Translated, it gives CASSQDPKLAGVTGELFF.

The gene calls are TRBV5-4 and TRBJ1-1; a possible D gene is TRBD1 (5 bases). V gave up 0 bases and J gave up 4 bases, with 13 bases separating them. Germline loops: CDR1 SGHNT, CDR2 YYREEE (reference sequence). The CDR3 totals 15 residues. The CDR3 nucleotides read TGTGCCAGCAGCTTGGAGCAGGGCCGTGGCACTGAAGCTTTCTTT. This sequence encodes CASSLEQGRGTEAFF.

The chain combines TRBV2 with TRBJ2-2; TRBD2 agrees at 12 bases. The CDR3 spans 19 residues. The germline CDR1 and CDR2 sequences are SNHLY and FYNNEI. V lost 4 bases, J lost 3 bases, and 12 bases stayed unmatched. CDR3 sequence (DNA): TGTGCCAGCAGTGGACGACTCACGACTAGCGGGAGACACACCGGGGAGCTGTTTTTT. Translation gives CASSGRLTTSGRHTGELFF.

This chain joins TRBV7-9 and TRBJ2-3; D may be TRBD2 (6 bases). Germline lookup yields CDR1 SEHNR and CDR2 FQNEAQ (reference sequence). Trimming took 5 bases from V and 5 from J, leaving 17 bases between them. CDR3 length: 15 residues. The CDR3 DNA reads as TGTGCCAGCAGCCCTCCTCGGGAGTCCCAAGATACGCAGTATTTT. This translates into CASSPPRESQDTQYF.

Details on this clone: Other nucleotide sequences in the sample specify the same CDR3. V gene TRBV5-1 combines with J gene TRBJ2-2, with a tentative D call TRBD2 (6 bases). The CDR3 totals 14 residues. V lost 7 bases, J lost 0 bases, and 10 bases lay in between. In germline, CDR1 is SGHRS, CDR2 YFSETQ. The CDR3 loop is CASSGGANTGELFF. DNA for the CDR3: TGCGCCAGCTCCGGGGGTGCGAACACCGGGGAGCTGTTTTTT. The entire variable domain, with the rest obtained from reference TRBV5-1 and TRBJ2-2, is as follows: KAGVTQTPRYLIKTRGQQVTLSCSPISGHRSVSWYQQTPGQGLQFLFEYFSETQRNKGNFPGRFSGRQFSNSRSEMNVSTLELGDSALYLCASSGGANTGELFFGEGSRLTVL.

The rearrangement uses TRBV5-5 and TRBJ1-5, with 11 bases that match TRBD1. The germline gives CDR1 SGHKS, CDR2 YYEKEE (reference sequence). CDR3 length: 14 amino acids. After removal of 5 bases from V and 6 bases from J, the junction contained 4 bases not matched to a gene. CDR3 in amino acids: CASSSGQGAQPQHF. The CDR3 DNA reads as TGTGCCAGCAGTTCAGGACAGGGGGCTCAGCCCCAGCATTTT.

This chain connects TRBV4-3 to TRBJ1-1; D not certain. Germline V gives CDR1 LGHNA, CDR2 YSLEER. The CDR3 spans 15 residues. V dropped 0 bases and J dropped 11 bases, with 19 bases sitting between them. The CDR3 reads CASSQDFTASLIAFF. The CDR3 region has the DNA TGCGCCAGCAGCCAAGATTTTACAGCCTCTTTGATTGCTTTCTTT.

The gene calls are TRBV7-3 and TRBJ2-2; unclear D gene. CDR3 length equals 12 residues. Trimming removed 6 bases from V and 2 bases from J, with 4 bases in between. CDR1 SGHTA and CDR2 FQGTGA come from the germline V gene. The CDR3 region has the DNA TGTGCCAGCAGTCGAAACACCGGGGAGCTGTTTTTT. Amino acid sequence: CASSRNTGELFF.

V and J are TRBV6-5 and TRBJ2-7; 9 bases match TRBD1. Losses at the gene ends were 6 bases for V and 1 base for J; bases not matched to a gene: 7. Germline-derived CDR1 and CDR2 are MNHEY and SVGAGI. The CDR3 is made up of 15 amino acids. The CDR3: CASRPYRGLSYEQYF. DNA of the CDR3: TGTGCCAGCAGACCATACAGGGGGCTGTCCTACGAGCAGTACTTC.

The V gene is TRBV6-5, the J gene TRBJ2-1, with 7 bases lining up with TRBD1. V trimming: 6 bases; J trimming: 14 bases; junction bases outside the gene matches: 10. The CDR3 is 12 amino acids. Germline values: CDR1 MNHEY, CDR2 SVGAGI. The CDR3 DNA sequence: TGTGCCAGCAGCGTGGGACAGCCCAGGGAGTTCTTC. The encoded protein is CASSVGQPREFF.

V usage is TRBV30 and J usage is TRBJ1-3; the D gene is possibly TRBD1 (6 bases). Looked up from germline, CDR1 is GTSNPN and CDR2 is SVGIG (reference sequence). This CDR3 contains 15 residues. V lost 2 bases, J lost 1 base, and 12 bases lay in between. DNA of the CDR3: TGTGCCTGGAGTCCGACAGGATTTTCTGGAAACACCATATATTTT. This encodes CAWSPTGFSGNTIYF.

J is TRBJ1-3 and V is TRBV7-2, with D unresolved. Trimming stripped 3 bases from V and 0 bases from J, with 6 bases between. The CDR3 consists of 14 residues. The germline V gene encodes CDR1 SGHTA and CDR2 FQGNSA. CDR3 sequence: CASSFLGSGNTIYF. The CDR3 DNA reads as TGTGCCAGCAGCTTTCTCGGCTCTGGAAACACCATATATTTT.

This clone was recorded only once. The chain joins TRBV29-1 to TRBJ2-2; D unclear. The CDR3 runs to 13 residues. Germline V gives CDR1 SQVTM, CDR2 ANQGSEA. V shed 2 bases and J shed 0 bases, with 4 bases lying between them. The chain's CDR3 is CSVEQTNTGELFF. DNA for the CDR3: TGCAGCGTTGAACAGACGAACACCGGGGAGCTGTTTTTT.

The gene calls are TRBV27 and TRBJ1-4; 10 nucleotides align to TRBD1. V lost 4 bases, J lost 0 bases, and 5 bases stayed unmatched. This CDR3 spans 17 amino acids. CDR1 and CDR2 (germline): MNHEY, SMNVEV (reference sequence). CDR3 amino acids: CASSSGTGAATNEKLFF. The CDR3 DNA is TGTGCCAGCAGTTCCGGGACAGGGGCGGCAACTAATGAAAAACTGTTTTTT.

The CDR3 sequence: CSVGRSSSYNEQFF. The CDR3 coding sequence is TGCAGCGTTGGGCGGTCTAGCTCCTACAATGAGCAGTTCTTC. V is TRBV29-1 and J is TRBJ2-1; the D is unclear. Trimming took 4 bases from V and 0 from J, leaving 10 bases between them. The V gene's germline CDR1 is SQVTM and CDR2 ANQGSEA. This CDR3 region has 14 residues.

J is TRBJ1-2 and V is TRBV12-3 or TRBV12-4, with D possibly matching TRBD1 (5 bases). This CDR3 has 12 amino acids. The germline V and J ends were trimmed by 1 base and 6 bases, with 6 bases remaining between them. The CDR3 DNA reads TGTGCCAGCAGTTTAGGACAGCATGGCTACACCTTC. As protein: CASSLGQHGYTF.

Concerning this clone: The junction departs from germline at one end; a sequencing error may be responsible. The V gene is TRBV6-1, the J gene TRBJ2-7; 9 bases fit TRBD2. Germline loops: CDR1 MNHNS, CDR2 SASEGT. The CDR3 runs 15 residues. The chain's CDR3 is CASSEISGSRYEQYF. The CDR3 DNA is TGTGCCAGTAGTGAAATTAGCGGGAGTCGTTACGAGCAGTACTTC.

This clone has a single count. V gene TRBV5-8 combines with J gene TRBJ2-3; either TRBD1 or TRBD2 may supply D (5 bases each). The CDR3 has 16 amino acids. Germline V gene data show CDR1 as SGHTS and CDR2 as YDEGEE. Trimming took off 0 bases at V and 1 base at J, with 12 bases between the two ends. CDR3 nucleotide sequence: TGTGCCAGCAGCTTGGTTCCCGGGGCTGGCACAGATACGCAGTATTTT. It is translated as CASSLVPGAGTDTQYF. Full variable domain (rest looked up from reference TRBV5-8 and TRBJ2-3): EAGVTQSPTHLIKTRGQQATLRCSPISGHTSVYWYQQALGLGLQFLLWYDEGEERNRGNFPPRFSGRQFPNYSSELNVNALELEDSALYLCASSLVPGAGTDTQYFGPGTRLTVL.

V and J are TRBV6-5 and TRBJ1-4, with 7 positions matching TRBD1. Per the germline V gene, CDR1 is MNHEY and CDR2 is SVGAGI. J gave up 8 bases and V 7 bases, and 10 bases lay outside the gene matches. This CDR3 comprises 14 residues. In DNA, the CDR3 is TGTGCCAGCATTAGGGGGCCAGGGGCCGAAAAACTGTTTTTT. Its protein is CASIRGPGAEKLFF.

This sequence joins TRBV28 and TRBJ2-7, with 9 bases matching TRBD1. CDR1 is MDHEN, CDR2 SYDVKM, per germline. Losses at the gene ends were 5 bases for V and 0 bases for J; bases not matched to a gene: 8. The CDR3 contains 16 residues. In DNA, the CDR3 is TGTGCCAGCAGTCCTTCCGGACAGGGGAGCTCCTACGAGCAGTACTTC. As protein: CASSPSGQGSSYEQYF.

The chain is built from TRBV3-1 (or the pseudogene TRBV3-2) and TRBJ2-7; TRBD1 is a possible D gene (6 bases). Germline V gene lookup returns CDR1 LGHDT and CDR2 YNNKEL (reference sequence). There are 17 residues in the CDR3. V dropped 5 bases and J dropped 0 bases, with 20 bases sitting between them. Written as DNA, the CDR3 is TGTGCCAGCAGCTGCCAAGGCGGACAGTCGAGCTCCTACGAGCAGTACTTC. Protein product: CASSCQGGQSSSYEQYF.

This rearrangement joins TRBV5-5 to TRBJ2-7; perhaps TRBD2 as D (5 bases). Looked up from germline, CDR1 is SGHKS and CDR2 is YYEKEE (reference sequence). Trimming took 9 bases from V and 3 from J, leaving 19 bases between them. The CDR3 extends over 14 amino acids. The CDR3, as DNA: TGTGCCACCGGCGGGTTGCAGCCCGGCTACGAGCAGTACTTC. Its protein product is CATGGLQPGYEQYF.

In its sample, this clone was seen a few times. This chain uses TRBV6-5 with TRBJ1-1; 9 bases map to TRBD1. CDR3 length: 15 residues. Germline-derived CDR1 and CDR2 are MNHEY and SVGAGI. V lost 7 bases and J lost 1; bases outside the gene matches: 7. Written as DNA, the CDR3 is TGTGCCAGCAATGGGGAACAGGGGGCGAACACTGAAGCTTTCTTT. It is translated as CASNGEQGANTEAFF.

The gene calls are TRBV4-1 and TRBJ2-2; 14 nucleotides line up with TRBD2. V dropped 0 bases and J dropped 5; count of bases not matched to a gene: 5. CDR1 is MGHRA, CDR2 YSYEKL, per germline. There are 18 residues in the CDR3. The CDR3 loop reads CASSQEGLAGVDTGELFF. Here the CDR3 DNA reads TGCGCCAGCAGCCAAGAGGGACTAGCGGGAGTAGATACCGGGGAGCTGTTTTTT.

The V call is TRBV6-5, the J call TRBJ1-1; D is unresolved. Germline V gene data show CDR1 as MNHEY and CDR2 as SVGAGI. This CDR3 contains 15 residues. V shed 1 base and J shed 1 base, with 10 bases lying between them. CDR3 bases: TGTGCCAGCAGTTACTATGGCAGTCCGAACACTGAAGCTTTCTTT. Translating gives CASSYYGSPNTEAFF.